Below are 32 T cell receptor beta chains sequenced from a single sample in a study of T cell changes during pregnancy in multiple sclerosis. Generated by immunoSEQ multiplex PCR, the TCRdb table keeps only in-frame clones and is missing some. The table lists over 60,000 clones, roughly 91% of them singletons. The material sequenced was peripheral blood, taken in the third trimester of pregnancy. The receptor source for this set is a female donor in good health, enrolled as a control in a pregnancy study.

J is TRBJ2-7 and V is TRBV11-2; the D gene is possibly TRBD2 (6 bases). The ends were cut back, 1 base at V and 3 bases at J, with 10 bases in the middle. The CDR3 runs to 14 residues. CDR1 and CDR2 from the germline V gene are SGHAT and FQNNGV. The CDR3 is CASSLAAGSYEQYF. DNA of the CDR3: TGTGCCAGCAGCTTAGCGGCCGGGAGCTACGAGCAGTACTTC.

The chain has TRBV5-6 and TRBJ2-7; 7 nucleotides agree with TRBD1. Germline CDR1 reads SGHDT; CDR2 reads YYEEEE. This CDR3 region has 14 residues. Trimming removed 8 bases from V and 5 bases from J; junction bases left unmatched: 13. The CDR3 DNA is TGTGCCAGTCGAGGGCAGGGGGTGTTTAACGAGCAGTACTTC. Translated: CASRGQGVFNEQYF.

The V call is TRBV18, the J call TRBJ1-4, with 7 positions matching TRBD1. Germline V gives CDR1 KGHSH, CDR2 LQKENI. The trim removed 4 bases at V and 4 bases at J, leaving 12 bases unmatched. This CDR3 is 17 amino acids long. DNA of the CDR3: TGTGCCAGCTCACGGACAGGTCCGGAGGGATATAATGAAAAACTGTTTTTT. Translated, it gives CASSRTGPEGYNEKLFF.

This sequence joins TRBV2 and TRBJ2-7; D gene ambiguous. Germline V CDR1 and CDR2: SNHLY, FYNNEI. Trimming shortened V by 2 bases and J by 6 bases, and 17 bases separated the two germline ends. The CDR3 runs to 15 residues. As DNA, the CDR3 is TGTGCCAGCAGTGAACCAGGTAGAGTGGATGGCGAGCAGTACTTC. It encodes CASSEPGRVDGEQYF.

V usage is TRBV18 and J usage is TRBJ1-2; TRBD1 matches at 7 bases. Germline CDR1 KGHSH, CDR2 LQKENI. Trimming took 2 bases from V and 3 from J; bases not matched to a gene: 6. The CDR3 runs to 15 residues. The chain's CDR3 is CASSPGRDRYYGYTF. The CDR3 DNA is TGTGCCAGCTCACCAGGCCGGGACAGATACTATGGCTACACCTTC.

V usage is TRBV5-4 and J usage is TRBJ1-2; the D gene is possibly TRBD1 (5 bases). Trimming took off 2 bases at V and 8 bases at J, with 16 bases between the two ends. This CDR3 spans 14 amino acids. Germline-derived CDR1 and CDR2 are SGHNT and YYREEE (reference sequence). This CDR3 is CASSFAARAGGYTF. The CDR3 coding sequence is TGTGCCAGCAGCTTTGCTGCCCGGGCAGGGGGCTACACCTTC.

In DNA, the CDR3 is TGTGCCAGCAGTTTAAATCGTGGAGGGTTGGACAATGAGCAGTTCTTC. Protein sequence: CASSLNRGGLDNEQFF. V and J are TRBV28 and TRBJ2-1; tentatively, D is TRBD2 (6 bases). Trimming stripped 2 bases from V and 5 bases from J, with 16 bases between. Per germline, CDR1 MDHEN and CDR2 SYDVKM. The CDR3 loop spans 16 amino acids. The complete variable domain, with remaining parts taken from reference TRBV28 and TRBJ2-1, reads DVKVTQSSRYLVKRTGEKVFLECVQDMDHENMFWYRQDPGLGLRLIYFSYDVKMKEKGDIPEGYSVSREKKERFSLILESASTNQTSMYLCASSLNRGGLDNEQFFGPGTRLTVL.

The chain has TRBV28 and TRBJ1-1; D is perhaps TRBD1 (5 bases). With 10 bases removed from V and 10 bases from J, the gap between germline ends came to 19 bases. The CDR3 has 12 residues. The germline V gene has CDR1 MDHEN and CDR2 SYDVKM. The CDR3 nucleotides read TGTGCCACCTATAATAAGGGGTTGGCAGCTTTCTTT. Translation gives CATYNKGLAAFF.

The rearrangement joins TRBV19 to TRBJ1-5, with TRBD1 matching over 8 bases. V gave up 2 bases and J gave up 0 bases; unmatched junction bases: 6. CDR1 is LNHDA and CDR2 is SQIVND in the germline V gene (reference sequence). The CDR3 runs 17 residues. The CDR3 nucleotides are TGTGCCAGTAGTATATCAGGGGGCCGTTATAGCAATCAGCCCCAGCATTTT. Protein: CASSISGGRYSNQPQHF.

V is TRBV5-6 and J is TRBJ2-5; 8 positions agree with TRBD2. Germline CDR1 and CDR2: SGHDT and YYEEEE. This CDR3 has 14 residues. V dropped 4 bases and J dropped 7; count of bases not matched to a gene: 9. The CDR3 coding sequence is TGTGCCAGCAGCCTCGGGGGGGGGAGGAGGACCCAGTACTTC. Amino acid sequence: CASSLGGGRRTQYF.

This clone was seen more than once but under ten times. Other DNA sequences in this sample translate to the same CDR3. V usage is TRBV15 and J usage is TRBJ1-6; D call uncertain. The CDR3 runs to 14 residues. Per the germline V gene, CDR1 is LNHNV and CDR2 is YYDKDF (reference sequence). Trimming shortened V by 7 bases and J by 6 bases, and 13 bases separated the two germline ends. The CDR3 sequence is CATTSAQVNSPLHF. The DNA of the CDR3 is TGTGCCACCACAAGCGCTCAAGTTAATTCACCCCTCCACTTT.

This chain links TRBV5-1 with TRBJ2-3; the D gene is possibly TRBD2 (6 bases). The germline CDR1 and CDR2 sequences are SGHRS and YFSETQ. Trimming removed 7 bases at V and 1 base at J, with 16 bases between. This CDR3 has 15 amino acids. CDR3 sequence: CASYVGLLRTDTQYF. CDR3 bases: TGCGCCAGCTACGTGGGACTTCTCCGCACAGATACGCAGTATTTT.

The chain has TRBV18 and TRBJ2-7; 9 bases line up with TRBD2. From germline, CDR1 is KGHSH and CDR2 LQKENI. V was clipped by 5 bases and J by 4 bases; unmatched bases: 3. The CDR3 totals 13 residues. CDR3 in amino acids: CASSSSGTYEQYF. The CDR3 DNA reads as TGTGCCAGCTCATCTAGCGGGACTTACGAGCAGTACTTC.

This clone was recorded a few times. The CDR3 DNA sequence: TGCGCCAGCAGCCACGGGAACAGGGGGGTGAGAACTGAAGCTTTCTTT. It translates to CASSHGNRGVRTEAFF. This chain connects TRBV5-1 to TRBJ1-1; 8 bases map to TRBD1. Trimming at V came to 4 bases and at J to 5 bases, leaving 13 bases not matched to a gene. The CDR3 runs to 16 residues. Germline V gene lookup returns CDR1 SGHRS and CDR2 YFSETQ.

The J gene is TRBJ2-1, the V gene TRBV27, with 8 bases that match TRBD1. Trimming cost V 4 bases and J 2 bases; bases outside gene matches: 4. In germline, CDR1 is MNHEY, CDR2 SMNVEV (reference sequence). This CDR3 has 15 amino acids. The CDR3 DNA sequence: TGTGCCAGCAGTTCACAGGGGGGAGCCTACAATGAGCAGTTCTTC. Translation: CASSSQGGAYNEQFF.

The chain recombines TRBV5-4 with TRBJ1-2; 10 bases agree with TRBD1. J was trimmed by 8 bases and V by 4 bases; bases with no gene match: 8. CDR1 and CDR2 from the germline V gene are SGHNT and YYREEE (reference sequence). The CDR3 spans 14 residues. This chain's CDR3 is CASSPRQGARGYTF. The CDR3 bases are TGTGCCAGCAGCCCACGACAGGGGGCGCGGGGCTACACCTTC.

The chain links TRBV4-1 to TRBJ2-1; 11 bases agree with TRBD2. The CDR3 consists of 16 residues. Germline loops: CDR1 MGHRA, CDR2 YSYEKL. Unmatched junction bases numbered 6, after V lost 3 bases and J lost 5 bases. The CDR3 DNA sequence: TGCGCCAGCAGCCACCCGGAGGGACTAGCGGACAATGAGCAGTTCTTC. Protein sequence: CASSHPEGLADNEQFF.

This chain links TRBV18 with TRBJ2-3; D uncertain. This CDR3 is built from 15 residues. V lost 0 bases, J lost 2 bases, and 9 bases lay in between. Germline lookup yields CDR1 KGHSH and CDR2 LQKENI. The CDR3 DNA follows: TGTGCCAGCTCACCACCCGGCGGAGTCACAGATACGCAGTATTTT. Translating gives CASSPPGGVTDTQYF.

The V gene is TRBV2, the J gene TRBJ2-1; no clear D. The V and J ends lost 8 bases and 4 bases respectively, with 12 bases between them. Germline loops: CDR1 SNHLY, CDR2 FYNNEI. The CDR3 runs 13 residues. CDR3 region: CASRMRSYNEQFF. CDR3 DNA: TGTGCCAGCCGTATGAGATCATACAATGAGCAGTTCTTC.

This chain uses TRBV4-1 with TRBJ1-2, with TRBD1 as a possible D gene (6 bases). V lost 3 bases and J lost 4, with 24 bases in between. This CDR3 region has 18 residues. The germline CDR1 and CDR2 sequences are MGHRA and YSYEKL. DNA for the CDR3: TGCGCCAGCAGCCATCACAGGGACCGCGAGCGGAGAGGCTATGGCTACACCTTC. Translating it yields CASSHHRDRERRGYGYTF.

This chain's CDR3 is CASSSQGRNTEAFF. CDR3 nucleotides: TGTGCCAGCAGCTCTCAGGGGAGGAACACTGAAGCTTTCTTT. The chain combines TRBV11-3 with TRBJ1-1; perhaps TRBD1 as D (6 bases). Trimming took 4 bases from V and 1 from J, leaving 10 bases between them. Germline-derived CDR1 and CDR2 are SGHNT and YENEEA. The CDR3 totals 14 residues.

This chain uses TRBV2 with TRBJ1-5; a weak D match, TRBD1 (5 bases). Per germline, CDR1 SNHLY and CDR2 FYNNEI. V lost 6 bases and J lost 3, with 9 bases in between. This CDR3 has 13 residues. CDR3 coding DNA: TGTGCCAGCAGCCGACAGAACAATCAGCCCCAGCATTTT. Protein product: CASSRQNNQPQHF.

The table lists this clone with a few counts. This CDR3 is CASNSRDSDSPLHF. The CDR3 DNA reads TGTGCCAGCAACTCCCGGGACAGCGATTCACCCCTCCACTTT. The J gene is TRBJ1-6, the V gene TRBV27; 7 bases fit TRBD1. The V segment lost 7 bases and the J segment 8 bases; nucleotides outside the gene matches: 8. CDR1 and CDR2 (germline): MNHEY, SMNVEV (reference sequence). This CDR3 contains 14 residues.

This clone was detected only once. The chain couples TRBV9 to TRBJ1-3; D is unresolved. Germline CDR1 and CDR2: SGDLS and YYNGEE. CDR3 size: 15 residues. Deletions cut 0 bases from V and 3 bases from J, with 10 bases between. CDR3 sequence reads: CASSVGPSGGNTIYF. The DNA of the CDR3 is TGTGCCAGCAGCGTAGGCCCCAGTGGTGGAAACACCATATATTTT.

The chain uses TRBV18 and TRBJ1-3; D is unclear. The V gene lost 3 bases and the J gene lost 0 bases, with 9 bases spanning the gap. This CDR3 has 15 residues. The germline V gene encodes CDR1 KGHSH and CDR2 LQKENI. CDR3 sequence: CASSPSYSSGNTIYF. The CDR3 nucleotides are TGTGCCAGCTCACCGAGCTATAGCTCTGGAAACACCATATATTTT. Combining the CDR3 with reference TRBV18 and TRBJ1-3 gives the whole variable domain NAGVMQNPRHLVRRRGQEARLRCSPMKGHSHVYWYRQLPEEGLKFMVYLQKENIIDESGMPKERFSAEFPKEGPSILRIQQVVRGDSAAYFCASSPSYSSGNTIYFGEGSWLTVV.

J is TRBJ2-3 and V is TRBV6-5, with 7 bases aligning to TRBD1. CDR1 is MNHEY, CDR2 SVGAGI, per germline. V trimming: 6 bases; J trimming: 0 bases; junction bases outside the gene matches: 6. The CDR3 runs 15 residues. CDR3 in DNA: TGTGCCAGCAGGAGGGACAGCCTAAGCACAGATACGCAGTATTTT. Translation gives CASRRDSLSTDTQYF.

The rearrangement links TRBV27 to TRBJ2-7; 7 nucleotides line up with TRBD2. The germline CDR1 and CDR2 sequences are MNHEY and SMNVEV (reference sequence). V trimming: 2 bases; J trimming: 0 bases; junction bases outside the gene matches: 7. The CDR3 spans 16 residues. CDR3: CASSLRSSGSSYEQYF. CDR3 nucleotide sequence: TGTGCCAGCAGTTTAAGGTCTAGCGGAAGCTCCTACGAGCAGTACTTC.

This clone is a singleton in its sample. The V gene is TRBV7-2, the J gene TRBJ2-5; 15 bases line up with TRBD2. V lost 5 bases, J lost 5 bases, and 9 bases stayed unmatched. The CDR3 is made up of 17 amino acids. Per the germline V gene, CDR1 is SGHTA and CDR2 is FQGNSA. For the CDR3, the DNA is TGTGCCAGCAGCGAGGGACTAGCGGGGGGTGTCGGCGAGACCCAGTACTTC. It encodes CASSEGLAGGVGETQYF.

CDR3 residues: CAWSVQVRLANNEQFF. CDR3 DNA sequence: TGTGCCTGGAGTGTACAAGTTCGACTAGCAAACAATGAGCAGTTCTTC. The gene calls are TRBV30 and TRBJ2-1, with 7 bases aligning to TRBD2. After removal of 0 bases from V and 5 bases from J, the junction contained 10 bases not matched to a gene. Germline V gene lookup returns CDR1 GTSNPN and CDR2 SVGIG (reference sequence). The CDR3 consists of 16 residues.

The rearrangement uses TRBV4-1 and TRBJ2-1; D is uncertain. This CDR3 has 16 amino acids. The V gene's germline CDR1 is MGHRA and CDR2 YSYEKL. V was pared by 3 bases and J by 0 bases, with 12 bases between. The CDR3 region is CASSQETGSSYNEQFF. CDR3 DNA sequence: TGCGCCAGCAGCCAGGAGACTGGCAGCTCCTACAATGAGCAGTTCTTC.

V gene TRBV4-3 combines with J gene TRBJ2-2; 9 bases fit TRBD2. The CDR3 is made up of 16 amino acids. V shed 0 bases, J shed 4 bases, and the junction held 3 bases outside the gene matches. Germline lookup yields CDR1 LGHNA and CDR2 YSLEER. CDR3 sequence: CASSQDSSGTTGELFF. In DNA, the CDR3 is TGCGCCAGCAGCCAAGATTCTAGCGGGACCACCGGGGAGCTGTTTTTT.

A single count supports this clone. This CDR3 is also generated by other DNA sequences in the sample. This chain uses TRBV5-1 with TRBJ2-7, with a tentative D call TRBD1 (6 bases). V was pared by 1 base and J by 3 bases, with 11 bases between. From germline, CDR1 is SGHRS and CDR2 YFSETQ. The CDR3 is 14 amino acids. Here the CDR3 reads CASSLPGQGYEQYF. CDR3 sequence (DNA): TGCGCCAGCAGCTTGCCGGGACAAGGCTACGAGCAGTACTTC.